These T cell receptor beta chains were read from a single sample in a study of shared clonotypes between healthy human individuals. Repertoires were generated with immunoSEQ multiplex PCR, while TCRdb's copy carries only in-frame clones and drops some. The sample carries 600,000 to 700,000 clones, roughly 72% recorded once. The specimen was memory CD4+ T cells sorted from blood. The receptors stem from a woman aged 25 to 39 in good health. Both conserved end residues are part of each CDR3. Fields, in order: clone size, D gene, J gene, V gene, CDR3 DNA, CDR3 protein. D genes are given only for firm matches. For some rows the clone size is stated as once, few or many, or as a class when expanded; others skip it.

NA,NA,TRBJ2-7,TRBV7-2,TGTGCCAGCAGCTTACCCGACCAGGCGGCCTACGAGCAGTACTTC,CASSLPDQAAYEQYF
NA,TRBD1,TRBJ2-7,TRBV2,TGTGCCAGCAGTGGGACAGGGGGCAGGAACGAGCAGTACTTC,CASSGTGGRNEQYF
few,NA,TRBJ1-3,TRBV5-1,TGCGCCAGCAGCTTGGAGGGCTCTGGAAACACCATATATTTT,CASSLEGSGNTIYF
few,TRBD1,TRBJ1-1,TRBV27,TGTGCCAGCAGTGCTATAACAGGGGAGAACACTGAAGCTTTCTTT,CASSAITGENTEAFF
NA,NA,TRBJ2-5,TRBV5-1,TGCGCCAGCAGCTTTTTGGGAATCCAAGAGACCCAGTACTTC,CASSFLGIQETQYF
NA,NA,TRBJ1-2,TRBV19,TGTGCCAGTAGTATGCCCCGAGGGCAGTCTACAGGTGGCTACACCTTC,CASSMPRGQSTGGYTF
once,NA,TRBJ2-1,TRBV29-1,TGCAGCGTTGCGATACAGGGTAATGAGCAGTTCTTC,CSVAIQGNEQFF
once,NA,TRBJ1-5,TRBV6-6,TGTGCCAGCCAAGAGACAGCCCGGAATCAGCCCCAGCATTTT,CASQETARNQPQHF
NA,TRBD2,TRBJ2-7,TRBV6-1,TGTGCCAGCAGTAGCGGGGCCGACCTGTACGAGCAGTACTTC,CASSSGADLYEQYF
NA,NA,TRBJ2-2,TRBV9,TGTGCCAGCAGCGCACAGGGTTTCCCCGGGGAGCTGTTTTTT,CASSAQGFPGELFF
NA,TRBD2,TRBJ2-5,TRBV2,TGTGCCAGCAGAGGAACGACCCGACTAGCGGGATTAGAGACCCAGTACTTC,CASRGTTRLAGLETQYF
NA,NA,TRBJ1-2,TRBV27,TGTGCCAGCAGTTTATCGATTTGGGAGCCGAGGGGCTACACCTTC,CASSLSIWEPRGYTF
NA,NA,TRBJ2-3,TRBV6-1,TGTGCCAGCGGGTCGGGGGAACGTATGGCAGATACGCAGTATTTT,CASGSGERMADTQYF
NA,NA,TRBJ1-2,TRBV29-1,TGCAGCGCAGGTTTCTATGGCTACACCTTC,CSAGFYGYTF
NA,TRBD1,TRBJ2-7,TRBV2,TGTGCCAGCAGCCGTAATCCCAGGGGGCGCGACGAGCAGTACTTC,CASSRNPRGRDEQYF
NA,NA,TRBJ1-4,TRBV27,TGTGCCAGCAGTTTGAGGGCGAATCGGAAACATGAAAAACTGTTTTTT,CASSLRANRKHEKLFF
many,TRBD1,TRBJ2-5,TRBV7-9,TGTGCCAGCAGCCCAGGGACAGGGGGACAGCAAGAGACCCAGTACTTC,CASSPGTGGQQETQYF
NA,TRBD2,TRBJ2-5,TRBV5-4,TGTGCCAGCAACCAAGGAGGGACTAGCGGGAGGTCCGGGGAGACCCAGTACTTC,CASNQGGTSGRSGETQYF
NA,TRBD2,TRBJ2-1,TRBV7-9,TGTGCCAGCAGCTTAGCCCCTAGCGGGATGACAAATGAGCAGTTCTTC,CASSLAPSGMTNEQFF
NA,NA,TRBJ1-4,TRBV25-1,TGTGCCAGCATCCAAGGGTGGGAAAAACTGTTTTTT,CASIQGWEKLFF
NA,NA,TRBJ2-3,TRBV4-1,TGCGCCAGCAGCCAAGATCAAGTTTTTGCAGATACGCAGTATTTT,CASSQDQVFADTQYF
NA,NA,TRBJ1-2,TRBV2,TGTGCCAGCAGTGCACAGAACTATGGCTACACCTTC,CASSAQNYGYTF
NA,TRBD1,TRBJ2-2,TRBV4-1,TGCGCCAGCAATACACAGGGGGCAGCGAACACCGGGGAGCTGTTTTTT,CASNTQGAANTGELFF
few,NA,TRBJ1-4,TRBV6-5,TGTGCCAGCAACCACGGGGGGGGACGGGAAAAACTGTTTTTT,CASNHGGGREKLFF
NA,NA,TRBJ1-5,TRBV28,TGTGCCAGCAGTGGACAGTTTAGCAATCAGCCCCAGCATTTT,CASSGQFSNQPQHF
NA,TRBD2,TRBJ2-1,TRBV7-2,TGTGCCAGCAGCTTTTCGGGAGGAGCCTACAATGAGCAGTTCTTC,CASSFSGGAYNEQFF
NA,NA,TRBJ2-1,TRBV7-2,TGTGCCAGCAGCTTCCACTTGGGTGAGCAGTTCTTC,CASSFHLGEQFF
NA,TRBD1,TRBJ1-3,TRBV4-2,TGTGCCAGCAGCCAAGATTGGGCAGGGGGCGCCGGAAACACCATATATTTT,CASSQDWAGGAGNTIYF
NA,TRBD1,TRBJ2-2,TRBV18,TGTGCCAGCTCACCAGCGGCAGGGGGTTCGAACACCGGGGAGCTGTTTTTT,CASSPAAGGSNTGELFF
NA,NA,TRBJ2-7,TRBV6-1,TGTGCCAGCAGTGCTCGGACAGACTCCTACGAGCAGTACTTC,CASSARTDSYEQYF
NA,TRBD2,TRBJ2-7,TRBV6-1,TGTGCCAGCAGTGGATTACTAGCGGGAGCTGGGGAGCAGTACTTC,CASSGLLAGAGEQYF
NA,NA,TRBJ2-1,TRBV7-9,TGTGCCAGCAGCTACTCACAGGGGAGGGGTGAGCAGTTCTTC,CASSYSQGRGEQFF
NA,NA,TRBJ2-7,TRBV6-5,TGTGCCAGCAGTTACTTGGGCGGTGGAGCCTACGAGCAGTACTTC,CASSYLGGGAYEQYF
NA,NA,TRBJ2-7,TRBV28,TGTGCCAGCACTCCCCCGGCAGGATTCTACGAGCAGTACTTC,CASTPPAGFYEQYF
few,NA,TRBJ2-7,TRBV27,TGTGCCAGCAGCCGCAGCGGGCCAGGCTACGAGCAGTACTTC,CASSRSGPGYEQYF
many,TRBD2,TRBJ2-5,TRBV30,TGTGCCTGGCACGCTAGCGGAGGCAGGGAGACCCAGTACTTC,CAWHASGGRETQYF
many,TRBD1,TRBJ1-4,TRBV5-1,TGCGCCAGCAGCCTGACAGGGGGCGCGGCGGCTAATGAAAAACTGTTTTTT,CASSLTGGAAANEKLFF
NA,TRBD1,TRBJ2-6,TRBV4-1,TGCGCCAGCAGCCACCCCCGGACAGGGAGCTCTGGGGCCAACGTCCTGACTTTC,CASSHPRTGSSGANVLTF
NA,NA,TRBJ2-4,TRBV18,TGTGCCAGCTCACGGCAAAACATTCAGTACTTC,CASSRQNIQYF
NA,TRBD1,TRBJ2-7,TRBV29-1,TGCAGCGTTGGGGGACAGACCTACGAGCAGTACTTC,CSVGGQTYEQYF
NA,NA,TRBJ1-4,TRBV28,TGTGCCAGCAGTCTCCAGCGGATCGACCTCAAAAAACTGTTTTTT,CASSLQRIDLKKLFF
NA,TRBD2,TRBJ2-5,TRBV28,TGTGCCAGCAGTTTTGGGCTAGCGGGAGGGAGAGGAGAGACCCAGTACTTC,CASSFGLAGGRGETQYF
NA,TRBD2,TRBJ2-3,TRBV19,TGTGCCAGTAGTATACAAGCGGGAGGCACAGATACGCAGTATTTT,CASSIQAGGTDTQYF
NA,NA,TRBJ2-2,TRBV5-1,TGCGCCAGCAGCTTGGGTTGGGATAACACCGGGGAGCTGTTTTTT,CASSLGWDNTGELFF
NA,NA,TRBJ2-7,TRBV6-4,TGTGCCAGCAGCAAAATGGGGGAAAAAGGATCCTACGAGCAGTACTTC,CASSKMGEKGSYEQYF
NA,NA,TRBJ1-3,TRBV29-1,TGCAGCGTTGTTTGGGGGAGTGGTGGAAACACCATATATTTT,CSVVWGSGGNTIYF
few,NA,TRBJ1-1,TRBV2,TGTGCCAGCGGGGACCGCCGTACTCTGAACACTGAAGCTTTCTTT,CASGDRRTLNTEAFF
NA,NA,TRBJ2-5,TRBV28,TGTGCCAGCAGTTCGCGAACTCCAGAGACCCAGTACTTC,CASSSRTPETQYF
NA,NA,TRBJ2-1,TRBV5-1,TGCGCCAGCAGCTTGGCCCGTGGTGGGAGCGTTGAGCAGTTCTTC,CASSLARGGSVEQFF
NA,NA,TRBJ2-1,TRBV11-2,TGTGCCAGCAGCGGACGGCGAATCCGGGATGAGCAGTTCTTC,CASSGRRIRDEQFF
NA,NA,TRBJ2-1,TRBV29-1,TGCAGCGTTGAGGGGAGACAGGGATCCGCGGGGATCCAGAGCTCCTACAATGAGCAGTTCTTC,CSVEGRQGSAGIQSSYNEQFF